A single sample is the source of the 12 T cell receptor beta chains below, sequenced in a study of PD-1 blockade in classical Hodgkin lymphoma. All patients experienced relapse after autologous stem cell transplantation, and brentuximab vedotin exposure was variable. Libraries were prepared by immunoSEQ multiplex PCR; TCRdb keeps only in-frame clonotypes and omits some of them. Among nearly 100,000 clones listed, approximately 88% were seen once. The sequencing used peripheral blood mononuclear cells (PBMCs), collected at baseline. The receptors were gathered from a human donor with classical Hodgkin lymphoma.

V gene TRBV19 combines with J gene TRBJ2-1, with 10 positions matching TRBD2. Germline loops: CDR1 LNHDA, CDR2 SQIVND (reference sequence). This CDR3 comprises 16 residues. V shed 7 bases, J shed 0 bases, and the junction held 6 bases outside the gene matches. CDR3: CASTKREGSSYNEQFF. The CDR3 DNA sequence: TGTGCCAGTACTAAGCGGGAGGGGAGCTCCTACAATGAGCAGTTCTTC. Supplemented by reference TRBV19 and TRBJ2-1, the full variable domain reads DGGITQSPKYLFRKEGQNVTLSCEQNLNHDAMYWYRQDPGQGLRLIYYSQIVNDFQKGDIAEGYSVSREKKESFPLTVTSAQKNPTAFYLCASTKREGSSYNEQFFGPGTRLTVL.

The gene calls are TRBV5-6 and TRBJ1-5; maybe TRBD1 (6 bases). CDR3 length equals 15 residues. The germline V gene has CDR1 SGHDT and CDR2 YYEEEE. V shed 1 base and J shed 0 bases, with 8 bases lying between them. CDR3 in DNA: TGTGCCAGCAGCTTGAAAGGGGGTAGCAATCAGCCCCAGCATTTT. Its translation: CASSLKGGSNQPQHF. Variable domain in full (rest from reference TRBV5-6 and TRBJ1-5): DAGVTQSPTHLIKTRGQQVTLRCSPKSGHDTVSWYQQALGQGPQFIFQYYEEEERQRGNFPDRFSGHQFPNYSSELNVNALLLGDSALYLCASSLKGGSNQPQHFGDGTRLSIL.

This clone has only one observation. The chain employs TRBV10-3 and TRBJ2-1; D is uncertain. The CDR3 contains 11 residues. Germline CDR1 is ENHRY and CDR2 is SYGVKD. V shed 8 bases and J shed 7 bases, with 9 bases lying between them. The CDR3 coding sequence is TGTGCCATCGGGATCGGGAATGAGCAGTTCTTC. Residues: CAIGIGNEQFF.

The J gene is TRBJ1-1, the V gene TRBV5-6; D gene uncertain. Deletions cut 0 bases from V and 2 bases from J, with 11 bases between. The CDR3 sequence is 15 residues long. CDR1 and CDR2 from the germline V gene are SGHDT and YYEEEE. As DNA, the CDR3 is TGTGCCAGCAGCTTGGCCCCTTGGCACAACACTGAAGCTTTCTTT. Encoded protein: CASSLAPWHNTEAFF.

The chain carries TRBV19 and TRBJ1-1; a possible D gene is TRBD1 (5 bases). The V end was cut by 2 bases, the J end by 1 base, with 11 bases between. This CDR3 comprises 15 residues. Germline lookup yields CDR1 LNHDA and CDR2 SQIVND (reference sequence). The CDR3 reads CASSIMDGGNTEAFF. Written as DNA, the CDR3 is TGTGCCAGTAGTATAATGGACGGGGGGAACACTGAAGCTTTCTTT. The full variable domain, completed using reference TRBV19 and TRBJ1-1, is DGGITQSPKYLFRKEGQNVTLSCEQNLNHDAMYWYRQDPGQGLRLIYYSQIVNDFQKGDIAEGYSVSREKKESFPLTVTSAQKNPTAFYLCASSIMDGGNTEAFFGQGTRLTVV.

This clone has only a few counts. The V call is TRBV5-1, the J call TRBJ2-3; 8 bases agree with TRBD2. CDR3 length: 14 amino acids. V shed 0 bases, J shed 3 bases, and the junction held 0 bases outside the gene matches. Germline V gene lookup returns CDR1 SGHRS and CDR2 YFSETQ. The CDR3 spells CASSLVAGTDTQYF. For the CDR3, the DNA is TGCGCCAGCAGCTTGGTAGCGGGAACAGATACGCAGTATTTT.

The chain carries TRBV5-5 and TRBJ2-7; 7 positions agree with TRBD2. CDR1 is SGHKS and CDR2 is YYEKEE in the germline V gene (reference sequence). After removal of 1 base from V and 0 bases from J, the junction contained 13 bases not matched to a gene. The CDR3 sequence is 18 residues long. The CDR3 nucleotides are TGTGCCAGCAGCTTGAACTTGGGAGGGCCTTTTATCTCCTACGAGCAGTACTTC. It yields the protein CASSLNLGGPFISYEQYF.

The chain employs TRBV19 and TRBJ2-1; D remains ambiguous. The CDR3 has 14 residues. The V end was cut by 5 bases, the J end by 6 bases, with 14 bases between. Germline-derived CDR1 and CDR2 are LNHDA and SQIVND (reference sequence). In DNA, the CDR3 is TGTGCCAGTAGTTACTCAGGTCCTTTCAATGAGCAGTTCTTC. Translated: CASSYSGPFNEQFF. The whole variable domain, remainder taken from reference TRBV19 and TRBJ2-1, is DGGITQSPKYLFRKEGQNVTLSCEQNLNHDAMYWYRQDPGQGLRLIYYSQIVNDFQKGDIAEGYSVSREKKESFPLTVTSAQKNPTAFYLCASSYSGPFNEQFFGPGTRLTVL.

The chain combines TRBV19 with TRBJ2-2; D remains ambiguous. Germline CDR1 reads LNHDA; CDR2 reads SQIVND (reference sequence). V was pared by 1 base and J by 5 bases, with 11 bases between. The CDR3 runs to 15 residues. The CDR3 region has the DNA TGTGCCAGTAGTATAGCCGTTCTGGGAACCGGGGAGCTGTTTTTT. Its protein product is CASSIAVLGTGELFF.

J is TRBJ1-1 and V is TRBV19; no reliable D call. Germline V gives CDR1 LNHDA, CDR2 SQIVND (reference sequence). Trimming removed 1 base at V and 8 bases at J, with 11 bases between. There are 13 residues in the CDR3. This chain's CDR3 is CASSIGTLNEAFF. Written as DNA, the CDR3 is TGTGCCAGTAGTATAGGCACGTTAAACGAAGCTTTCTTT.

The gene calls are TRBV7-6 and TRBJ2-1; 8 nucleotides line up with TRBD2. Germline CDR1 and CDR2: SGHVS and FNYEAQ. This CDR3 has 13 residues. V was clipped by 5 bases and J by 8 bases; unmatched bases: 5. CDR3 protein: CASSPRTSYEQFF. CDR3 sequence (DNA): TGTGCCAGCAGCCCCCGGACTAGCTATGAGCAGTTCTTC. The complete variable domain, with remaining parts taken from reference TRBV7-6 and TRBJ2-1, reads GAGVSQSPRYKVTKRGQDVALRCDPISGHVSLYWYRQALGQGPEFLTYFNYEAQQDKSGLPNDRFSAERPEGSISTLTIQRTEQRDSAMYRCASSPRTSYEQFFGPGTRLTVL.

The chain combines TRBV18 with TRBJ1-2; maybe TRBD1 (5 bases). The V end was cut by 4 bases, the J end by 5 bases, with 11 bases between. Per germline, CDR1 KGHSH and CDR2 LQKENI. There are 13 residues in the CDR3. Here the CDR3 DNA reads TGTGCCAGCTCACAGGGGCGAGAGTATGGCTACACCTTC. Amino acid sequence: CASSQGREYGYTF.